This T cell receptor beta chain was captured in a study of HIV-infected patients and healthy controls. This CDR3 spans 14 amino acids. V shed 4 bases and J shed 0 bases, with 9 bases lying between them. Germline-derived CDR1 and CDR2 are LGHDT and YNNKEL (reference sequence). Roughly three months, about 14 weeks, into antiretroviral therapy, follow-up blood was collected. Whole blood was used without fractionation, so all unsorted peripheral T cells were included. RNA came from roughly 2.3 ml of peripheral blood. Alpha and beta constant-region primers primed reverse transcription of around 0.5 ug RNA. Separate chain-specific third strand synthesis with multiplexing indices produced the alpha and beta libraries. TCRdb reprocessed the 5' RACE reads with MiXCR, giving one entry per CDR3 protein. The sample holds over 5,500 distinct CDR3 sequences, less than 9% seen once. Study results and caveats: Compared with untreated HIV+ repertoires, healthy controls showed roughly threefold more distinct CDR3s and higher Shannon diversity. CDR3 sharing between individuals was lower in HIV-infected patients than in healthy controls.

Of note for this clonotype: Its specificity is unknown.

The rearrangement joins TRBV3-1 to TRBJ1-1, with D uncertain. The receptor's source is an adult with HIV infection. The source material was blood, sampled during antiretroviral therapy. This chain's CDR3 is CASSLEGVNTEAFF. CDR3 sequence (DNA): TGTGCCAGCAGCCTTGAGGGTGTGAACACTGAAGCTTTCTTT.